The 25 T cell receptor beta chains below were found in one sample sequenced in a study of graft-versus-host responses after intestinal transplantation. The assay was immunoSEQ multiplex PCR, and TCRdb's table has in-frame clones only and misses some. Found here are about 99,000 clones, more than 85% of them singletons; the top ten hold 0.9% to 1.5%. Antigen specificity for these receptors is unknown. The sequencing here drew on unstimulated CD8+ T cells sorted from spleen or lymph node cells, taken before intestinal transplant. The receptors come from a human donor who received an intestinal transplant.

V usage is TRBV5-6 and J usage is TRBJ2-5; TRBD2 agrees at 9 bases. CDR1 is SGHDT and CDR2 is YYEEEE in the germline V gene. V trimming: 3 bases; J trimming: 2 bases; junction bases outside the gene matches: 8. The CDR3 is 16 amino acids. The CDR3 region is CASSSSLAGAQETQYF. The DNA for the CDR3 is TGTGCCAGCAGCTCCTCCTTAGCGGGGGCACAAGAGACCCAGTACTTC.

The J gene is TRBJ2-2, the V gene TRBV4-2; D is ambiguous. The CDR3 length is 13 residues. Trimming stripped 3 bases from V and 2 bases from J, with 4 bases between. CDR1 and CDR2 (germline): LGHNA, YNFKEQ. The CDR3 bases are TGTGCCAGCAGCCAGGGAAACACCGGGGAGCTGTTTTTT. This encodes CASSQGNTGELFF.

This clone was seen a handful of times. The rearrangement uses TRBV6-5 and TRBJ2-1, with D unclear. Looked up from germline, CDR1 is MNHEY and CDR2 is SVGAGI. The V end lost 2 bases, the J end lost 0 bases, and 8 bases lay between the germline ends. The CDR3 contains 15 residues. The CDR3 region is CASSYGDGSYNEQFF. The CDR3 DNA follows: TGTGCCAGCAGTTACGGAGACGGCTCCTACAATGAGCAGTTCTTC.

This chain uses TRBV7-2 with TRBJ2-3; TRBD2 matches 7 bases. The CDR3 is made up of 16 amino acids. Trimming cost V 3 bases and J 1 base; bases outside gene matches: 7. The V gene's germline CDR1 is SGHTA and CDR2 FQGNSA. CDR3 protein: CASSFPSSGGTDTQYF. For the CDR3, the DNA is TGTGCCAGCAGCTTCCCATCGAGCGGGGGCACAGATACGCAGTATTTT.

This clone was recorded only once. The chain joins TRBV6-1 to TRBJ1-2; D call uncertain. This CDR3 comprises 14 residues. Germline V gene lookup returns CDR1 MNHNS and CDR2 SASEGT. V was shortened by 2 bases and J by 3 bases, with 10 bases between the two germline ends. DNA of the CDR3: TGTGCCAGCAGTGAATCCGGGTACTACTATGGCTACACCTTC. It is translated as CASSESGYYYGYTF.

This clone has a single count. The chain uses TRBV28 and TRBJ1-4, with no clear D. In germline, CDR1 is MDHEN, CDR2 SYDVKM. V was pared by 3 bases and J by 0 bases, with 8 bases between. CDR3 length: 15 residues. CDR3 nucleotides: TGTGCCAGCAGTTTTTCCGGCACAACTAATGAAAAACTGTTTTTT. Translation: CASSFSGTTNEKLFF.

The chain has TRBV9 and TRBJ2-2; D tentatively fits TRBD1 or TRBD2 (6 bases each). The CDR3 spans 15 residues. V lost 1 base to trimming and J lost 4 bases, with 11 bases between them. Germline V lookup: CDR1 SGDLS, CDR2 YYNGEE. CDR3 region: CASSVTGGLTGELFF. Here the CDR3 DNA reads TGTGCCAGCAGCGTAACCGGGGGCCTCACCGGGGAGCTGTTTTTT.

CDR3 bases: TGTGCCAGCAGCTTACCCAGGACAGGGGAGCCGAACACTGAAGCTTTCTTT. It specifies CASSLPRTGEPNTEAFF. The chain combines TRBV7-8 with TRBJ1-1; 9 nucleotides agree with TRBD1. V was clipped by 2 bases and J by 1 base; unmatched bases: 8. The CDR3 has 17 residues. Germline V gene lookup returns CDR1 SGHVS and CDR2 FQNEAQ.

CDR3 sequence (DNA): TGTGCCAGCAGCCCCTTACAGGCACAGGGCGAGCAGTACTTC. It is translated as CASSPLQAQGEQYF. The chain has TRBV7-8 and TRBJ2-7, with D maybe TRBD1 (6 bases). With 5 bases removed from V and 6 bases from J, the gap between germline ends came to 17 bases. The CDR3 length is 14 residues. CDR1 and CDR2 from the germline V gene are SGHVS and FQNEAQ.

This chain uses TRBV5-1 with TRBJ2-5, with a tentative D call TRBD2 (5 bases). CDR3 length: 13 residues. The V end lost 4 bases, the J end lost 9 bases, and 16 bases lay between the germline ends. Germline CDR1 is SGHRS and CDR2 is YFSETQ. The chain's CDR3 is CASSDARRLAQYF. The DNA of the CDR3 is TGCGCCAGCAGCGACGCGAGGAGGTTAGCCCAGTACTTC.

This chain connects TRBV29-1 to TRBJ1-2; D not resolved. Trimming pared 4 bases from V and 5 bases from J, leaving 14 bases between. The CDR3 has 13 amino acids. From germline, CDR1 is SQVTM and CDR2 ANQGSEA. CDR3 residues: CSVVLTSPYGYTF. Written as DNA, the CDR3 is TGCAGCGTTGTCTTGACATCTCCATATGGCTACACCTTC. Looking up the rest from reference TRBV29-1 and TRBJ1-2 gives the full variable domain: SAVISQKPSRDICQRGTSLTIQCQVDSQVTMMFWYRQQPGQSLTLIATANQGSEATYESGFVIDKFPISRPNLTFSTLTVSNMSPEDSSIYLCSVVLTSPYGYTFGSGTRLTVV.

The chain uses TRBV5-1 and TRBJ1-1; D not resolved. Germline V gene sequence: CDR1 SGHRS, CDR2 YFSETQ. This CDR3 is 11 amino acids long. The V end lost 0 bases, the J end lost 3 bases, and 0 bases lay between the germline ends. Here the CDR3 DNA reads TGCGCCAGCAGCTTGGACACTGAAGCTTTCTTT. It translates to CASSLDTEAFF.

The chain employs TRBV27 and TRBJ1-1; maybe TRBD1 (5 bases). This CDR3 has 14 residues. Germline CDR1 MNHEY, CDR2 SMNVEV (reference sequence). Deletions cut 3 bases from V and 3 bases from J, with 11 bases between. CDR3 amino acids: CASSLQGGHTEAFF. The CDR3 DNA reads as TGTGCCAGCAGTTTGCAGGGCGGACACACTGAAGCTTTCTTT.

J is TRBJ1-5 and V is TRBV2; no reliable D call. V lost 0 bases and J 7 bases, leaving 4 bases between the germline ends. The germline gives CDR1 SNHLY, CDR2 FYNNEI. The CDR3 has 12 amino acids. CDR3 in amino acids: CASSEASQPQHF. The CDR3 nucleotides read TGTGCCAGCAGTGAAGCCTCCCAGCCCCAGCATTTT.

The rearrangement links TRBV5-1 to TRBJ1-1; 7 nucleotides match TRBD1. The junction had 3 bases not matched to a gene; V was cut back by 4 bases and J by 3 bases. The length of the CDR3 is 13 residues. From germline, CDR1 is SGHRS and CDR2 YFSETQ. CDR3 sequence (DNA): TGCGCCAGCAGCAGCAGGGGGTACACTGAAGCTTTCTTT. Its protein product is CASSSRGYTEAFF.

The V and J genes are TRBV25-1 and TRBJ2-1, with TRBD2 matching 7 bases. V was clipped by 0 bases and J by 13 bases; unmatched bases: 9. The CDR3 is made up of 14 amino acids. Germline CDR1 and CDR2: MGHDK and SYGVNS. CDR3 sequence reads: CASSEYNGGSPQFF. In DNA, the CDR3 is TGTGCCAGCAGTGAATACAACGGGGGGTCGCCCCAGTTCTTC. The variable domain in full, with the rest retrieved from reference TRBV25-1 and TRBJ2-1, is EADIYQTPRYLVIGTGKKITLECSQTMGHDKMYWYQQDPGMELHLIHYSYGVNSTEKGDLSSESTVSRIRTEHFPLTLESARPSHTSQYLCASSEYNGGSPQFFGPGTRLTVL.

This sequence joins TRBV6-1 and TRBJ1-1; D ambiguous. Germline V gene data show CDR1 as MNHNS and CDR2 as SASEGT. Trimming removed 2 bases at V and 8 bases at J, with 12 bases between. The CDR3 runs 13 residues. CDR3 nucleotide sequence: TGTGCCAGCAGTGAATACCCCCGGCAGGAAGCTTTCTTT. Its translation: CASSEYPRQEAFF.

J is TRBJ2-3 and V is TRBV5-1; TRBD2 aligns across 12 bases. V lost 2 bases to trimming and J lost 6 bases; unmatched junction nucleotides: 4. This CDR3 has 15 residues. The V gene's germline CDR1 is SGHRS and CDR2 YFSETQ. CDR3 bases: TGCGCCAGCAGCTTCCTAGCGGGGGGGACCGATACGCAGTATTTT. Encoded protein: CASSFLAGGTDTQYF.

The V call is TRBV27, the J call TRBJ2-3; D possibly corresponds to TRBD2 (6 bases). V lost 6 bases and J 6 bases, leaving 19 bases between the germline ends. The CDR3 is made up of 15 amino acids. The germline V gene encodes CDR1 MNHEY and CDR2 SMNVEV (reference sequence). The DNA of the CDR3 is TGTGCCAGCAGACCCGCTCCCCGGGGGAGTGATACGCAGTATTTT. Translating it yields CASRPAPRGSDTQYF.

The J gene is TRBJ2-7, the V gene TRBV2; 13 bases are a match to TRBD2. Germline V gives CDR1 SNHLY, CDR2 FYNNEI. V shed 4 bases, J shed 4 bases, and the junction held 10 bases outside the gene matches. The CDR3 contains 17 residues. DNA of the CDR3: TGTGCCAGCAGTGGGCTAACTAGCGGGGGGGATCGGTACGAGCAGTACTTC. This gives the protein CASSGLTSGGDRYEQYF.

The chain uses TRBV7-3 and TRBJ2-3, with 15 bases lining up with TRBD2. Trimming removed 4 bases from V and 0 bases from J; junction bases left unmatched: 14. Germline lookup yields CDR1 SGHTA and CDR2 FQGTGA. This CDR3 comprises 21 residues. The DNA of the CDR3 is TGTGCCAGCAGCTATTTGATGCCTGGGACTAGCGGGGGGACTAGCACAGATACGCAGTATTTT. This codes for CASSYLMPGTSGGTSTDTQYF.

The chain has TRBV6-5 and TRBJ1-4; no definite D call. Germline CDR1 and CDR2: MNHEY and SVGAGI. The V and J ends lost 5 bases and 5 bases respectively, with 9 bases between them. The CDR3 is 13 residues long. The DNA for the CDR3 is TGTGCCAGCAGTGGTGTTACAAATGAAAAACTGTTTTTT. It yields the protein CASSGVTNEKLFF.

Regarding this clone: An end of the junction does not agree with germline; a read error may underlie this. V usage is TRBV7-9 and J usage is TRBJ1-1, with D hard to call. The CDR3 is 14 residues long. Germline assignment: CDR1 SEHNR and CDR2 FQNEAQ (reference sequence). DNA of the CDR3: TGTGCCAGCAGCCTAGCGCCTTCTTACACTGAAGCTTTCTTT. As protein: CASSLAPSYTEAFF. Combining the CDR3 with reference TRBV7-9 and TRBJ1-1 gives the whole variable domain DTGVSQNPRHKITKRGQNVTFRCDPISEHNRLYWYRQTLGQGPEFLTYFQNEAQLEKSRLLSDRFSAERPKGSFSTLEIQRTEQGDSAMYLCASSLAPSYTEAFFGQGTRLTVV.

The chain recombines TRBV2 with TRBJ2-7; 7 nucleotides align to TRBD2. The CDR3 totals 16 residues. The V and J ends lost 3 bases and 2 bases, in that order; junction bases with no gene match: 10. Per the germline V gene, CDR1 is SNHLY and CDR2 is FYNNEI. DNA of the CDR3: TGTGCCAGCAGTGACCTTCAAAGCGGGGAGGCCTACGAGCAGTACTTC. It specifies CASSDLQSGEAYEQYF.

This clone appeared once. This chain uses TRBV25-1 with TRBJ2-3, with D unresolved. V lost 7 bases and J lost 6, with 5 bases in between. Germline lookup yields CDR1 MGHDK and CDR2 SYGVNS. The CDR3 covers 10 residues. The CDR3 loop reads CASMRDTQYF. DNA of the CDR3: TGTGCCAGCATGAGGGATACGCAGTATTTT.